This entry lists 14 T cell receptor beta chains sequenced from one sample in a study of cytomegalovirus exposure and HLA in healthy donors. Here immunoSEQ multiplex PCR was the method, and the copy in TCRdb shows in-frame clones only, minus some. The sample yields over 150,000 clones, approximately 86% seen once. Sequenced input: PBMCs. The receptors originated from a woman between 18 and 30 years old in good health and CMV-seronegative.

The rearrangement links TRBV19 to TRBJ1-2; 7 positions match TRBD1. Germline CDR1 reads LNHDA; CDR2 reads SQIVND (reference sequence). V shed 5 bases and J 4 bases; nucleotides not matched to a gene: 16. The CDR3 sequence is 17 residues long. CDR3 residues: CASSPLIRDRIGYGYTF. CDR3 nucleotides: TGTGCCAGTAGTCCCCTCATCCGGGACAGAATCGGCTATGGCTACACCTTC.

The rearrangement joins TRBV7-2 to TRBJ2-7, with TRBD1 matching over 7 bases. CDR3 length: 15 amino acids. V gave up 5 bases and J gave up 5 bases; unmatched junction bases: 12. CDR1 and CDR2 from the germline V gene are SGHTA and FQGNSA. CDR3 coding DNA: TGTGCCAGCAGCCTCAGGGGGAGTAGAAGGGACGAGCAGTACTTC. Translation gives CASSLRGSRRDEQYF.

The chain couples TRBV7-8 to TRBJ2-7; D possibly corresponds to TRBD2 (6 bases). Looked up from germline, CDR1 is SGHVS and CDR2 is FQNEAQ. The V end lost 5 bases, the J end lost 3 bases, and 17 bases lay between the germline ends. This CDR3 is built from 15 residues. The CDR3 region is CASSPSGTAHYEQYF. CDR3 DNA sequence: TGTGCCAGCAGCCCTTCGGGGACTGCACACTACGAGCAGTACTTC.

V and J are TRBV18 and TRBJ1-5, with TRBD1 as a possible D gene (5 bases). Germline CDR1 and CDR2: KGHSH and LQKENI. V gave up 6 bases and J gave up 0 bases, with 15 bases separating them. The CDR3 is 16 residues long. The CDR3 loop is CASSSTGGHSNQPQHF. CDR3 coding DNA: TGTGCCAGCTCCTCCACAGGCGGCCATAGCAATCAGCCCCAGCATTTT.

The chain couples TRBV29-1 to TRBJ2-3; TRBD2 aligns across 13 bases. Trimming cost V 4 bases and J 2 bases; bases outside gene matches: 3. Per germline, CDR1 SQVTM and CDR2 ANQGSEA. The CDR3 length is 15 residues. This CDR3 reads CSVGLAGGPTDTQYF. The CDR3 DNA is TGCAGCGTTGGACTAGCGGGAGGACCCACAGATACGCAGTATTTT.

This clone was observed a few times. The CDR3 is CASSNLNRGPQQTLDTF. Here the CDR3 DNA reads TGTGCCAGCAGCAACCTCAACAGGGGACCCCAACAAACCCTAGACACCTTC. The genes are TRBV21-1 and TRBJ1-2; the table's D call TRBD1 went unverified against the DNA. TRBV21-1 is an annotated pseudogene. This CDR3 region has 17 residues.

This chain joins TRBV9 and TRBJ2-1, with D possibly matching TRBD1 (6 bases). Germline V gene data show CDR1 as SGDLS and CDR2 as YYNGEE. Trimming left V 2 bases short and J 1 base short, with 10 bases between. This CDR3 has 15 residues. DNA for the CDR3: TGTGCCAGCAGCGTCTACAGGGAGTCCTACAATGAGCAGTTCTTC. Its translation is CASSVYRESYNEQFF.

The chain recombines TRBV11-3 with TRBJ1-2, with 7 bases aligning to TRBD1. Germline trimming cut 5 bases from V and 13 bases from J; bases unmatched to any gene: 16. This CDR3 contains 14 residues. Per germline, CDR1 SGHNT and CDR2 YENEEA. CDR3 nucleotide sequence: TGTGCCAGCAGCCCTCCGACAGGGCCGAAGTTGATCACCTTC. Translated, it gives CASSPPTGPKLITF.

This chain connects TRBV5-4 to TRBJ1-2; D might be TRBD1 (5 bases). The ends were cut back, 4 bases at V and 6 bases at J, with 22 bases in the middle. This CDR3 spans 16 amino acids. From germline, CDR1 is SGHNT and CDR2 YYREEE (reference sequence). In nucleotides, the CDR3 is TGTGCCAGCAGCCCCCTTCAGGGTAGCCAAGTGGATGGCTACACCTTC. It yields the protein CASSPLQGSQVDGYTF.

The rearrangement links TRBV5-1 to TRBJ1-4, with 9 bases matching TRBD1. CDR1 and CDR2 (germline): SGHRS, YFSETQ. The ends lost 4 bases at V and 5 bases at J; junction bases unmatched: 6. The CDR3 length is 15 residues. The CDR3 DNA reads TGCGCCAGCAGCCGGAACAGGGGGCGCAATGAAAAACTGTTTTTT. This sequence encodes CASSRNRGRNEKLFF.

The rearrangement uses TRBV29-1 and TRBJ2-2, with D perhaps matching TRBD2 (7 bases). The V and J ends lost 6 bases and 2 bases respectively, with 16 bases between them. The germline CDR1 and CDR2 sequences are SQVTM and ANQGSEA. CDR3 length: 15 residues. CDR3 in amino acids: CSVGGQTINTGELFF. CDR3 nucleotides: TGCAGCGTGGGGGGGCAGACCATCAACACCGGGGAGCTGTTTTTT.

The rearrangement joins TRBV29-1 to TRBJ1-2; D is unclear. CDR3 length equals 15 residues. The germline V gene has CDR1 SQVTM and CDR2 ANQGSEA. V gave up 6 bases and J gave up 0 bases, with 17 bases separating them. The CDR3 DNA follows: TGCAGCGTCTCTGAAGCCTCACCCCCTAACTATGGCTACACCTTC. Protein: CSVSEASPPNYGYTF.

This rearrangement joins TRBV11-2 to TRBJ1-5; D gene ambiguous. Trimming took off 1 base at V and 3 bases at J, with 13 bases between the two ends. The germline V gene encodes CDR1 SGHAT and CDR2 FQNNGV. The CDR3 has 16 residues. The CDR3 DNA is TGTGCCAGCAGCTTAGGATCCCCCGGGTTCAATCAGCCCCAGCATTTT. This translates into CASSLGSPGFNQPQHF.

The chain links TRBV4-3 to TRBJ1-2, with unresolved D. Germline V gene lookup returns CDR1 LGHNA and CDR2 YSLEER. The CDR3 has 13 amino acids. V lost 4 bases, J lost 5 bases, and 11 bases lay in between. The CDR3 DNA reads TGCGCCAGCAGCCCTAAGGGAGGATATGGCTACACCTTC. Protein: CASSPKGGYGYTF.